This TCR beta chain came from a study of T cell repertoires in cytomegalovirus infection. Study context: The authors used CMV epitopes that were HLA-C-restricted (recently identified) and HLA-B-restricted (well studied). General observations from the study: HLA-C-restricted CMV clonotypes gave the most frequent clonotype in two of eight donors.

The V and J ends lost 5 bases and 2 bases respectively, with 16 bases between them. The CDR3 extends over 15 amino acids. This clonotype was observed at least ten times. As yet, its antigen is unknown. Each CDR3 protein is one row after TCRdb ran MiXCR on the reads. The table shows approximately 1,000,000 distinct CDR3 sequences, with around 30% occurring only once. Sequencing was performed on cultured CD8+ T cells from PBMCs, taken from culture after CMV antigen stimulation. This sequence originates from a human donor in good health (CMV status not recorded). Some clones in this sample may be carry-over from other donors' samples. This rearrangement joins TRBV12-3 or TRBV12-4 to TRBJ2-7; tentative D call: TRBD1 (6 bases). The CDR3 bases are TGTGCCAGCAGTACCGGGACAATGAGGCCCTACGAGCAGTACTTC. This gives the protein CASSTGTMRPYEQYF.